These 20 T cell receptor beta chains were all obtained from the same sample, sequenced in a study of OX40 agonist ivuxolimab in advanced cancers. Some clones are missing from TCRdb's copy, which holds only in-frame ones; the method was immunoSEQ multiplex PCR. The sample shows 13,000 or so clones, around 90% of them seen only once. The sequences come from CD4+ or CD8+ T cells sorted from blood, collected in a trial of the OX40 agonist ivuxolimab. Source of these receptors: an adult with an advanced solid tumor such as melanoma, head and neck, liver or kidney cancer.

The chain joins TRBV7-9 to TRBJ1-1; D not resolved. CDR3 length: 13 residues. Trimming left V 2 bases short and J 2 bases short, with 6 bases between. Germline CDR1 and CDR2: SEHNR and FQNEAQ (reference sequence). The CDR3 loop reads CASSLNGNTEAFF. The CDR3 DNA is TGTGCCAGCAGCTTAAATGGTAACACTGAAGCTTTCTTT.

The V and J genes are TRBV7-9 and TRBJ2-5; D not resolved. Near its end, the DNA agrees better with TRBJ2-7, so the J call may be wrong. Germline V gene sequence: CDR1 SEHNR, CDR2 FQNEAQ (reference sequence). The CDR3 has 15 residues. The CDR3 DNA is TGTGCCAGCAGTCTCCTCGGACGTCCAGCCTACGAGCAGTACTTC. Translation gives CASSLLGRPAYEQYF.

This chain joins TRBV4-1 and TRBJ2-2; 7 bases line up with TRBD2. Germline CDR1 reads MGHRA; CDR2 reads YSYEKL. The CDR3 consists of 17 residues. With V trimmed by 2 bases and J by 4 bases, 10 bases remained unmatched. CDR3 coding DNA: TGCGCCAGCAGCCAAAAGGGAGGGAGCTTTGTCACCGGGGAGCTGTTTTTT. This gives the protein CASSQKGGSFVTGELFF.

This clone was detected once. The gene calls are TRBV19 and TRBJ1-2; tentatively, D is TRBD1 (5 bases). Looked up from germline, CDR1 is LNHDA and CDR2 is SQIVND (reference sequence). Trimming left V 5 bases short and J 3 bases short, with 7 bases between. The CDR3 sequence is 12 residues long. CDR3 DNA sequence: TGTGCCAGTAGTGGACAATACTATGGCTACACCTTC. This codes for CASSGQYYGYTF.

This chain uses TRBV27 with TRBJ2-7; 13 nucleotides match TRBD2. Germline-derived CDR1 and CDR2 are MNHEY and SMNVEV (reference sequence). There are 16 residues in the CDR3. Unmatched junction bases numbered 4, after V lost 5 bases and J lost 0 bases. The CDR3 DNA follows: TGTGCCAGCAGTCCCCGGACTAGCGGGAGCTCCTACGAGCAGTACTTC. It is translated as CASSPRTSGSSYEQYF.

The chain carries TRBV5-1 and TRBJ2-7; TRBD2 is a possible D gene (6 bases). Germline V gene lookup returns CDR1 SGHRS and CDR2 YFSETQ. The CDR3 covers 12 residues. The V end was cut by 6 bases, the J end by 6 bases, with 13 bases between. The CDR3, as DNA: TGCGCCAGCACCGTGGAGGGCGGCGAGCAGTACTTC. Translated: CASTVEGGEQYF. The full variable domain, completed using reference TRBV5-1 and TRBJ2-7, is KAGVTQTPRYLIKTRGQQVTLSCSPISGHRSVSWYQQTPGQGLQFLFEYFSETQRNKGNFPGRFSGRQFSNSRSEMNVSTLELGDSALYLCASTVEGGEQYFGPGTRLTVT.

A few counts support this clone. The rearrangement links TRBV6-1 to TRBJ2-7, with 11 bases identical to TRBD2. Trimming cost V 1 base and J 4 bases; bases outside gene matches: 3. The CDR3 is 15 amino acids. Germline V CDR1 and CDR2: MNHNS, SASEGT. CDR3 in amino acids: CASSEETSGSYEQYF. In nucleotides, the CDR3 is TGTGCCAGCAGTGAAGAAACTAGCGGGAGTTACGAGCAGTACTTC.

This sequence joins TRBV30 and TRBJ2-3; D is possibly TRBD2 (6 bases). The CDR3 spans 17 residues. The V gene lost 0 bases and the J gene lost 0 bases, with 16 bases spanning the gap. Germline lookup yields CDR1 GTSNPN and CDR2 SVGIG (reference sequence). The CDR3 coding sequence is TGTGCCTGGAGTGTACTTTTAGCGGACCTTAGCACAGATACGCAGTATTTT. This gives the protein CAWSVLLADLSTDTQYF. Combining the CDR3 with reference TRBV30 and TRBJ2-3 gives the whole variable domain SQTIHQWPATLVQPVGSPLSLECTVEGTSNPNLYWYRQAAGRGLQLLFYSVGIGQISSEVPQNLSASRPQDRQFILSSKKLLLSDSGFYLCAWSVLLADLSTDTQYFGPGTRLTVL.

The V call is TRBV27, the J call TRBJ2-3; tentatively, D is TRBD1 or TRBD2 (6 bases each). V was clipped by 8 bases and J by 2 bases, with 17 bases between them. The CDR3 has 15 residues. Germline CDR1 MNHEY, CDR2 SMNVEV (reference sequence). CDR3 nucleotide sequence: TGTGCCAGCCTGGAGAGGAGGGGGACCACAGATACGCAGTATTTT. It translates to CASLERRGTTDTQYF.

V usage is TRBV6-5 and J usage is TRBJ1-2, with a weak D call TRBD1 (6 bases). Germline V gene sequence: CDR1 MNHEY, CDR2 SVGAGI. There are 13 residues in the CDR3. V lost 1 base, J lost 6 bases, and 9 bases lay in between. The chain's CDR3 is CASSYFRGNGYTF. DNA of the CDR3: TGTGCCAGCAGTTACTTCAGGGGAAATGGCTACACCTTC.

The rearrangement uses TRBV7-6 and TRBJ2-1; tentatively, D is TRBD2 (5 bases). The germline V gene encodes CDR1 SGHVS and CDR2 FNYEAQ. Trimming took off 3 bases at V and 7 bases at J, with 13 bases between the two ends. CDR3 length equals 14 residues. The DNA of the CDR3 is TGTGCCAGCAGCTTGGGAACCGGGATGAATGAGCAGTTCTTC. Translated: CASSLGTGMNEQFF.

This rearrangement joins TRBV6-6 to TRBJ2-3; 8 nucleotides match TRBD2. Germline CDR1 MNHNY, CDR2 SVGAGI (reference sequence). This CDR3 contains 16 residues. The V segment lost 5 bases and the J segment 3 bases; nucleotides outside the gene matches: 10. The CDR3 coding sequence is TGTGCCAGCAGTAGCCTGCCGGGAGGGCCGACAGATACGCAGTATTTT. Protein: CASSSLPGGPTDTQYF.

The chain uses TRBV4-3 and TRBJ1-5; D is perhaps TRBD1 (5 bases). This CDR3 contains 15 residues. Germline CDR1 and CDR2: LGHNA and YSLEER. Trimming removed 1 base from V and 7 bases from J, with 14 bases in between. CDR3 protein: CASSQAFWGSQPQHF. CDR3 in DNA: TGCGCCAGCAGCCAAGCCTTTTGGGGGTCCCAGCCCCAGCATTTT.

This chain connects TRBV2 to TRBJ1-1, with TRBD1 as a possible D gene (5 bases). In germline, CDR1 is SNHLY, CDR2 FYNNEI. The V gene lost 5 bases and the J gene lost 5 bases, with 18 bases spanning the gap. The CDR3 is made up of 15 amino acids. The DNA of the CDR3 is TGTGCCAGCAGTCCCGGGACGTACTTTGGGACTGAAGCTTTCTTT. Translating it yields CASSPGTYFGTEAFF.

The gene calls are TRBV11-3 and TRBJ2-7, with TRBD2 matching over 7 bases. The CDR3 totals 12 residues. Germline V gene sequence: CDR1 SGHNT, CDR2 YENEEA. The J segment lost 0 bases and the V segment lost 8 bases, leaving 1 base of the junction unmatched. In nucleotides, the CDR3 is TGTGCCAGCGGGGGGGGCTCCTACGAGCAGTACTTC. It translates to CASGGGSYEQYF.

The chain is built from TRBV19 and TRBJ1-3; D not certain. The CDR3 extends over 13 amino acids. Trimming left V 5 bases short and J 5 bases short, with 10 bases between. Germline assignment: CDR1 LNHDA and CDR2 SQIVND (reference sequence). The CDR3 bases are TGTGCCAGTAGTGGCAGAGCACGAAACACCATATATTTT. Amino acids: CASSGRARNTIYF. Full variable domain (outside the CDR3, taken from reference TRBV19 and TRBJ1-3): DGGITQSPKYLFRKEGQNVTLSCEQNLNHDAMYWYRQDPGQGLRLIYYSQIVNDFQKGDIAEGYSVSREKKESFPLTVTSAQKNPTAFYLCASSGRARNTIYFGEGSWLTVV.

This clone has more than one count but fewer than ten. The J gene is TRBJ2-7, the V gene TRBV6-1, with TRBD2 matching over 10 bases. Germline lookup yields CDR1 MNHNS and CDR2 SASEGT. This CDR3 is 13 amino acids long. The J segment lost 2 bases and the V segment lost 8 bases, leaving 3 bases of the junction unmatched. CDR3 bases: TGTGCCAGCGAGCGGGAGGGCCCCTACGAGCAGTACTTC. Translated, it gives CASEREGPYEQYF.

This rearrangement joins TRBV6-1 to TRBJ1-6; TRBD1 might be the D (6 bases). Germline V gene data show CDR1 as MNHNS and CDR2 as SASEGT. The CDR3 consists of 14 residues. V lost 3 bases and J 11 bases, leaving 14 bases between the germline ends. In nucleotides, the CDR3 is TGTGCCAGCAGTGATTTGGGCAGGGGTCCACCCCTCCACTTT. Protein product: CASSDLGRGPPLHF.

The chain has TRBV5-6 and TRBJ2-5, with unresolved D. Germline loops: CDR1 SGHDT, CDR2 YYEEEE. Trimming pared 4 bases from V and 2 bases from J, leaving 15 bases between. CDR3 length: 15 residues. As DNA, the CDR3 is TGTGCCAGCAGCCACAAGTTTTGGGAACAAGAGACCCAGTACTTC. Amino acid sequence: CASSHKFWEQETQYF.

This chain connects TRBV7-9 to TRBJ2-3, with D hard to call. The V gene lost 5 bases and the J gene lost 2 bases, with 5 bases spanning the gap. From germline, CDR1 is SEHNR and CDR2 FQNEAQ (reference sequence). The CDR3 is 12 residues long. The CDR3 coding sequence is TGTGCCAGCAGCCCCGACACAGATACGCAGTATTTT. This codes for CASSPDTDTQYF.